This T cell receptor (beta chain) was sequenced during a study of T cell responses to AZD1222 COVID-19 vaccine. Findings and caveats of the study: Targeting of unmutated variant regions was reportedly seen in nearly half of spike-specific TCRs.

Using immunoSEQ multiplex PCR, the repertoire was profiled, and TCRdb retains in-frame clones only, with some absent. The repertoire holds under 100,000 clones, about 91% seen once, with roughly 6.4% in the top ten. The CDR3 totals 14 residues. Germline V gene sequence: CDR1 LGHDT, CDR2 YNNKEL (reference sequence). Between the trimmed V and J ends, which lost 2 bases and 0 bases, there was a span of 4 bases. Of note for this clone: Its cognate antigen is unknown.

The TCR sequence derives from an adult in good health. V usage is TRBV3-1 (or the pseudogene TRBV3-2) and J usage is TRBJ1-4; D is uncertain. The sequencing here drew on peripheral blood, taken on day 0 of MenACWY control vaccination. The CDR3 nucleotides are TGTGCCAGCAGCCAAACCTCAACTAATGAAAAACTGTTTTTT. Protein product: CASSQTSTNEKLFF.